Listed below are T cell receptor beta chains from one sample, sequenced in a study of T cell responses to AZD1222 COVID-19 vaccine. Here immunoSEQ multiplex PCR was the method, and the copy in TCRdb shows in-frame clones only, minus some. The sample lists 70,000 to 95,000 clones, roughly nine tenths seen once, with less than 3.5% in the top ten. The material was peripheral blood, obtained on day 0 of MenACWY control vaccination. Every receptor here comes from an adult in good health. The CDR3 runs from the conserved cysteine through the conserved F or W. Fields, in order: V gene, D gene, clone size, J gene, CDR3 DNA, CDR3 protein. The D gene is left open where the match is weak. Size values are once, few and many counts, or a class for expanded clones, and some rows have none.

TRBV7-2	TRBD2	.	TRBJ2-7	TGTGCCAGCAGCTACCTAGGGGGGACTAGCACGTCCTACGAGCAGTACTTC	CASSYLGGTSTSYEQYF
TRBV18	TRBD1	.	TRBJ2-7	TGTGCCAGCTCACCTGGACAGGGCCTCTACGAGCAGTACTTC	CASSPGQGLYEQYF
TRBV2	.	.	TRBJ2-1	TGTGCCAGCAGCGCCGGTGGAGGGCAGTTCTTC	CASSAGGGQFF
TRBV7-2	.	.	TRBJ2-3	TGTGCCAGCAGCTTGTGGGGGATTGTACCTGGAGATACGCAGTATTTT	CASSLWGIVPGDTQYF
TRBV7-8	TRBD1	.	TRBJ2-7	TGTGCCAGCAGCTCGGGACAGGGACGAAGCGAGCAGTACTTC	CASSSGQGRSEQYF
TRBV5-1	TRBD1	.	TRBJ1-1	TGCGCCAGCAGGGACAGGGTTGGCACTGAAGCTTTCTTT	CASRDRVGTEAFF
TRBV19	TRBD1	.	TRBJ2-7	TGTGCCAGTAGGGGACAGGGGAGTGCCGCCGAGCAGTACTTC	CASRGQGSAAEQYF
TRBV6-2/TRBV6-3	.	.	TRBJ1-4	TGTGCCAGCAGTTACGGAGTCCCTGAAAAACTGTTTTTT	CASSYGVPEKLFF
TRBV29-1	.	.	TRBJ1-2	TGCAGCGTTGAAGTTGGGGTTAACTATGGCTACACCTTC	CSVEVGVNYGYTF
TRBV19	TRBD1	.	TRBJ2-1	TGTGCCAGTAGTACCTGGACAGGGGCGGATGAGCAGTTCTTC	CASSTWTGADEQFF
TRBV15	TRBD1	.	TRBJ1-6	TGTGCCACCAGCAGAGAAGGGGAGGGACAGGGAACCAATTCACCCCTCCACTTT	CATSREGEGQGTNSPLHF
TRBV6-2/TRBV6-3	.	.	TRBJ1-2	TGTGCCAGCAGTCCCGGCGTCAACTATGGCTACACCTTC	CASSPGVNYGYTF
TRBV6-6	.	.	TRBJ2-3	TGTGCCAGCAGTTTTCCAGGGGAAACAGATACGCAGTATTTT	CASSFPGETDTQYF
TRBV7-2	.	.	TRBJ2-3	TGTGCCAGCAGCTTAGCGAGGACGGGAGTAGGGGCAGATACGCAGTATTTT	CASSLARTGVGADTQYF
TRBV7-9	TRBD1	.	TRBJ1-1	TGTGCCAGCAGCTCGACAGGGGGAACCACTGAAGCTTTCTTT	CASSSTGGTTEAFF
TRBV5-1	.	.	TRBJ2-7	TGCGCCAGCAGCTCTCATCAGACCTACGAGCAGTACTTC	CASSSHQTYEQYF
TRBV11-2	.	.	TRBJ1-6	TGTGCCAGCAGCCATAACGACGGCGGGTTCCGTAATTCACCCCTCCACTTT	CASSHNDGGFRNSPLHF
TRBV20-1	.	.	TRBJ1-1	TGCAGTGCTAGTCAAGGAGGACAGCCCACTGAAGCTTTCTTT	CSASQGGQPTEAFF
TRBV7-8	.	.	TRBJ1-5	TGTGCCAGCAGCTTAGAGGTTTATCAGCCCCAGCATTTT	CASSLEVYQPQHF
TRBV2	.	.	TRBJ1-5	TGTGCCAGCGGTCCCTTATCGCCCCAGCATTTT	CASGPLSPQHF
TRBV5-6	.	once	TRBJ1-5	TGTGCCAGCAGCTTACGAGGTAGCAATCAGCCCCAGCATTTT	CASSLRGSNQPQHF
TRBV6-5	.	.	TRBJ1-4	TGTGCCAGCAGTTACATCTCAACTAATGAAAAACTGTTTTTT	CASSYISTNEKLFF
TRBV27	.	once	TRBJ1-1	TGTGCCAGCACCCGGGACACGAACACTGAAGCTTTCTTT	CASTRDTNTEAFF
TRBV7-9	.	.	TRBJ1-5	TGTGCCAGCAGCGTTAGTGGGGAGCCCCAGCATTTT	CASSVSGEPQHF
TRBV3-1/TRBV3-2	.	.	TRBJ1-2	TGTGCCAGCAGCTTCTTAGACTATGGCTACACCTTC	CASSFLDYGYTF
TRBV5-6	TRBD1	.	TRBJ1-1	TGTGCCAGCAGCTTGGGGCCAGGGGGAGACACTGAAGCTTTCTTT	CASSLGPGGDTEAFF
TRBV6-1	TRBD1	.	TRBJ1-1	TGTGCCAGCAGTGAGGACAGGGTGAACACTGAAGCTTTCTTT	CASSEDRVNTEAFF
TRBV9	.	.	TRBJ1-1	TGTGCCAGCAGCACCCGGGTTGCCACTGAAGCTTTCTTT	CASSTRVATEAFF
TRBV7-9	TRBD1	.	TRBJ1-5	TGTGCCAGCAGCCTAGGGGACAGGGGTCAGCCCCAGCATTTT	CASSLGDRGQPQHF
TRBV19	.	.	TRBJ1-1	TGTGCCAGTAGTCCCGACCGTTCCACTGAAGCTTTCTTT	CASSPDRSTEAFF
TRBV2	.	.	TRBJ1-4	TGTGCCAGCAGTTACAGGTTGGGTGAAAAACTGTTTTTT	CASSYRLGEKLFF
TRBV30	.	.	TRBJ1-2	TGTGCCTGGATCACAGACAACTATGGCTACACCTTC	CAWITDNYGYTF
TRBV24-1	.	.	TRBJ2-5	TGTGCCACCCAATGGGGGTACAGGGAGACCCAGTACTTC	CATQWGYRETQYF
TRBV5-1	TRBD1	.	TRBJ2-7	TGCGCCAGCAGACTAATCTCCTCCGGGACAGGGACCTACGAGCAGTACTTC	CASRLISSGTGTYEQYF
TRBV3-1/TRBV3-2	.	.	TRBJ2-5	TGTGCCAGCAGCCCCTGGGTAGTAGCCTCGCGGGACCAGTACTTC	CASSPWVVASRDQYF
TRBV6-4	.	.	TRBJ2-1	TGTGCCAGCAGCCGCGATATCGACAATGAGCAGTTCTTC	CASSRDIDNEQFF
TRBV27	.	.	TRBJ1-5	TGTGCCAGCAGTCCGTCTCGTGGGCAGCCCCAGCATTTT	CASSPSRGQPQHF